These T cell receptor beta chains were read from a single sample in a study of T-cell memory formation after mild COVID-19. TCRdb processed the 5' RACE reads anew with MiXCR; each CDR3 protein has one entry. The sample holds roughly 620,000 distinct CDR3 sequences; around 17% are singletons and the top ten take around 13%. Sequencing was carried out using PBMCs or a T cell subset sorted from them (not recorded which). The source is an adult woman who had mild COVID-19 (a few samples of this study predate the infection). Cell type and time point are not known. Each CDR3 is given with its conserved first and last residue. D genes are given only for firm matches. The listing skips clone size in some rows; elsewhere it reads once, few, many or a size class.

v_gene	d_gene	abundance	j_gene	CDR3aa	CDR3nt
TRBV9	TRBD1	few	TRBJ1-1	CASSATGGWNTEAFF	TGTGCCAGCAGCGCAACAGGGGGCTGGAACACTGAAGCTTTCTTT
TRBV7-9	-	-	TRBJ1-2	CASSLVSQQGLTF	TGTGCCAGCAGCTTAGTATCTCAACAGGGTCTCACCTTC
TRBV20-1	-	-	TRBJ2-3	CSARQQTGDTQYF	TGCAGTGCTAGGCAACAGACGGGAGATACGCAGTATTTT
TRBV27	-	few	TRBJ2-6	CASSPPGVGANVLTF	TGTGCCAGCAGCCCCCCAGGGGTTGGGGCCAACGTCCTGACTTTC
TRBV2	-	-	TRBJ1-5	CASSEVRNQPQHF	TGTGCCAGCAGTGAAGTTAGAAATCAGCCCCAGCATTTT
TRBV5-5	-	few	TRBJ2-1	CASSPEVLWSSYNEQFF	TGTGCCAGCAGCCCGGAGGTATTATGGAGCTCCTACAATGAGCAGTTCTTC
TRBV19	-	-	TRBJ1-5	CASTTSGYNQPQHF	TGTGCCAGTACCACCTCGGGGTACAATCAGCCCCAGCATTTT
TRBV30	-	-	TRBJ1-1	CAWRPVGWMNTEAFF	TGTGCCTGGCGCCCGGTGGGGTGGATGAACACTGAAGCTTTCTTT
TRBV20-1	-	-	TRBJ2-2	CSASLRPTTGELFF	TGCAGTGCTAGCCTCAGACCAACGACAGGGGAGCTGTTTTTT
TRBV10-3	-	-	TRBJ2-2	CAINYKGNTGELFF	TGTGCCATCAACTACAAGGGGAACACCGGGGAGCTGTTTTTT
TRBV2	TRBD1	-	TRBJ2-5	CASSIRDRVGETQYF	TGTGCCAGCAGTATACGGGACAGGGTTGGGGAGACCCAGTACTTC
TRBV2	-	few	TRBJ2-5	CASDYGSETQYF	TGTGCCAGCGACTATGGCTCGGAGACCCAGTACTTC
TRBV6-1	TRBD2	-	TRBJ2-3	CASSPLAATDTQYF	TGTGCCAGCAGCCCACTAGCGGCCACAGATACGCAGTATTTT
TRBV5-1	-	many	TRBJ2-5	CASSIGQVQETQYF	TGCGCCAGCAGCATTGGACAAGTCCAAGAGACCCAGTACTTC